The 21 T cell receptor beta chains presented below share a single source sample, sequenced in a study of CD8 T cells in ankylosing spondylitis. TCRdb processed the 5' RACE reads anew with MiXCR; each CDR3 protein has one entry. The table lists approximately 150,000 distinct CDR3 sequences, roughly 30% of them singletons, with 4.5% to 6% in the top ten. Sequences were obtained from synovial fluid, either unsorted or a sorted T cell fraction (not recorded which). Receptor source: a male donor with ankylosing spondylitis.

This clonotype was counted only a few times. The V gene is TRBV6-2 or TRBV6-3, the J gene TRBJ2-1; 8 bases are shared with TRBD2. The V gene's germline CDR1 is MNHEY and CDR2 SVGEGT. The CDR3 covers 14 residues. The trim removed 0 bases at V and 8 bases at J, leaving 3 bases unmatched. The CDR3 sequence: CASSYSAGVDEQFF. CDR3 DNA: TGTGCCAGCAGTTACTCAGCGGGAGTAGATGAGCAGTTCTTC.

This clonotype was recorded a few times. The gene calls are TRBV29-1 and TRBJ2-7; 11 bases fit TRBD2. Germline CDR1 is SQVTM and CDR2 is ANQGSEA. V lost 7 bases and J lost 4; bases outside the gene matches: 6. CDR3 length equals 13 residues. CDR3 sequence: CSAELAGVYEQYF. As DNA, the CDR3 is TGCAGCGCCGAACTAGCGGGAGTTTACGAGCAGTACTTC.

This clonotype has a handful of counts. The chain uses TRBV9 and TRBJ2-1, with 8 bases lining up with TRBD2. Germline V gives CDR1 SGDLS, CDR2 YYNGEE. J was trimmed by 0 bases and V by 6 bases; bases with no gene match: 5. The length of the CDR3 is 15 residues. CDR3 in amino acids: CASTSSGSSYNEQFF. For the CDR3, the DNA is TGTGCCAGCACCTCCAGCGGGAGCTCCTACAATGAGCAGTTCTTC. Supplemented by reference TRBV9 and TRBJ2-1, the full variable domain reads DSGVTQTPKHLITATGQRVTLRCSPRSGDLSVYWYQQSLDQGLQFLIQYYNGEERAKGNILERFSAQQFPDLHSELNLSSLELGDSALYFCASTSSGSSYNEQFFGPGTRLTVL.

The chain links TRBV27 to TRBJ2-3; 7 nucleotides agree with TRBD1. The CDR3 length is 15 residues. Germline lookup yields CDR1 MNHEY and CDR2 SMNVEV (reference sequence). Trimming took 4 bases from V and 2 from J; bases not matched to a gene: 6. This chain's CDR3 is CASSSYRGYTDTQYF. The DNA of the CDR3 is TGTGCCAGCAGTTCCTACAGGGGATACACAGATACGCAGTATTTT.

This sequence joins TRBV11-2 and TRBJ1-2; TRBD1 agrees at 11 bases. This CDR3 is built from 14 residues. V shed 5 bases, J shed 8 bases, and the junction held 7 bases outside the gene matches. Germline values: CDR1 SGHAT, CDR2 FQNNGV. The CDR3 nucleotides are TGTGCCAGCAGCGGACAGGGGGCGGTAGGAGGCTACACCTTC. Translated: CASSGQGAVGGYTF.

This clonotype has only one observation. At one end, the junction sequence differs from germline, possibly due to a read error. CDR3 sequence reads: CATQVTGELFF. In nucleotides, the CDR3 is TGCGCGACACAGGTCACCGGGGAGCTGTTTTTT. The V gene is TRBV19, the J gene TRBJ2-2; a weak D match, TRBD1 (5 bases). Germline CDR1 and CDR2: LNHDA and SQIVND (reference sequence). There are 11 residues in the CDR3.

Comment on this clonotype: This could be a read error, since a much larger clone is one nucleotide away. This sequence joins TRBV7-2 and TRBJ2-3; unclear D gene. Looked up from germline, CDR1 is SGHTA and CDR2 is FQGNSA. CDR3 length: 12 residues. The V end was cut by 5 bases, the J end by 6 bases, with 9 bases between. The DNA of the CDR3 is TGTGCCAGCAGCCCATACCCGGATACGCAGTATTTT. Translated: CASSPYPDTQYF.

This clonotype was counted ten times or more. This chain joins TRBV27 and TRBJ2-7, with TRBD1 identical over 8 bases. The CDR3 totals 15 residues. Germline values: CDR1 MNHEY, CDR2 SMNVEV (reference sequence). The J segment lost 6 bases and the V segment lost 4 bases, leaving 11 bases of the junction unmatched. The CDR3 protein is CASSWYPGQGSEQYF. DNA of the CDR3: TGTGCCAGCAGTTGGTATCCCGGACAGGGCTCCGAGCAGTACTTC.

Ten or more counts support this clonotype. CDR3 DNA sequence: TGTGCCAGCAGGGGACTAGGGAGCTCCTACAATGAGCAGTTCTTC. This codes for CASRGLGSSYNEQFF. This rearrangement joins TRBV2 to TRBJ2-1; 8 bases align to TRBD2. The CDR3 has 15 residues. The V segment lost 6 bases and the J segment 0 bases; nucleotides outside the gene matches: 4. CDR1 is SNHLY and CDR2 is FYNNEI in the germline V gene.

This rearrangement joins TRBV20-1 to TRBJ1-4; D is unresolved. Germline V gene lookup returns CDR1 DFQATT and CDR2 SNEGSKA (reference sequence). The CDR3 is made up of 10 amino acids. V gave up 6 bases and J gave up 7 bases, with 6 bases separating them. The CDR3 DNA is TGCAGTGCGAAGACTGAAAAACTGTTTTTT. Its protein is CSAKTEKLFF.

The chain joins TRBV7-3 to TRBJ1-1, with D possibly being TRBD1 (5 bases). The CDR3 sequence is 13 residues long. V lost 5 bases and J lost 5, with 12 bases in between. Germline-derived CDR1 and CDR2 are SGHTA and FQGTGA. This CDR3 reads CASSLEGKTEAFF. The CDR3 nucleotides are TGTGCCAGCAGCCTAGAGGGGAAAACTGAAGCTTTCTTT. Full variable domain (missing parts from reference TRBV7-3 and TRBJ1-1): GAGVSQTPSNKVTEKGKYVELRCDPISGHTALYWYRQSLGQGPEFLIYFQGTGAADDSGLPNDRFFAVRPEGSVSTLKIQRTERGDSAVYLCASSLEGKTEAFFGQGTRLTVV.

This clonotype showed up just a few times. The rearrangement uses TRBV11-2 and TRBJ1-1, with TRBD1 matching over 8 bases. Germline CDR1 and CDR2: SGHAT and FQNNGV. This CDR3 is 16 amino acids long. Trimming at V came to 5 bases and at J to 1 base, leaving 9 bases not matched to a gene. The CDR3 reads CASSRGRGQANTEAFF. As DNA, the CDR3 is TGTGCCAGCAGCCGCGGAAGGGGACAGGCGAACACTGAAGCTTTCTTT.

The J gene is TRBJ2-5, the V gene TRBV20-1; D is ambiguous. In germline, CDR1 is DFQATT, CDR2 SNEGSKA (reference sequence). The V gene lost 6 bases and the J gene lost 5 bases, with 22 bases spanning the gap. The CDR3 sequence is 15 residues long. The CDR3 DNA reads TGCAGTGCCCAATCCAGGACGCCGTTCGGGGAGACCCAGTACTTC. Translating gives CSAQSRTPFGETQYF.

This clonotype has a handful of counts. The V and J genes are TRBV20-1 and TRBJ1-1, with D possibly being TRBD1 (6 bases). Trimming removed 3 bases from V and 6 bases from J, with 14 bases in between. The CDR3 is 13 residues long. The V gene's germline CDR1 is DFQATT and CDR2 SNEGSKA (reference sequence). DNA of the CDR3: TGCAGTGCTAGGGGGAGGGGGTTCCCTGAAGCTTTCTTT. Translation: CSARGRGFPEAFF.

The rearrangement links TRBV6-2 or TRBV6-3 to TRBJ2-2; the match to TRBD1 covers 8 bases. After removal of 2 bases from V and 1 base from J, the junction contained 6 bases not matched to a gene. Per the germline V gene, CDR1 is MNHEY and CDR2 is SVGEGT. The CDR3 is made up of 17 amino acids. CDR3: CASSYRPGTGNTGELFF. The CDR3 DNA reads TGTGCCAGCAGTTACAGGCCCGGGACAGGGAACACCGGGGAGCTGTTTTTT.

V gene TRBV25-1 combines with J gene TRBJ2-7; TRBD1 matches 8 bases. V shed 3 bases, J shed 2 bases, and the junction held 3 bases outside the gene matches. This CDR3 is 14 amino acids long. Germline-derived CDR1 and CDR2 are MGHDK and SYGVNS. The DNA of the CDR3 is TGTGCCAGCAGTGAGGGACAGGTAACCTACGAGCAGTACTTC. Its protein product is CASSEGQVTYEQYF.

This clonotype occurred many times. CDR3 residues: CASSRDTVHSPLHF. CDR3 DNA: TGTGCCAGCAGTCGGGACACCGTTCATTCACCCCTCCACTTT. The chain combines TRBV2 with TRBJ1-6; D is perhaps TRBD1 (6 bases). In germline, CDR1 is SNHLY, CDR2 FYNNEI. V was cut by 5 bases and J by 8 bases, with 13 bases left in between. The CDR3 covers 14 residues.

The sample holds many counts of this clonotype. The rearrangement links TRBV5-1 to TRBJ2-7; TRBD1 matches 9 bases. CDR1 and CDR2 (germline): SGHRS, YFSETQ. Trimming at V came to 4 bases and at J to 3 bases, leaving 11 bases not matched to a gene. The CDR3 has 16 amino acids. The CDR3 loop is CASSGAGQGISYEQYF. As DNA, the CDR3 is TGCGCCAGCAGCGGGGCTGGACAGGGGATTAGCTACGAGCAGTACTTC.

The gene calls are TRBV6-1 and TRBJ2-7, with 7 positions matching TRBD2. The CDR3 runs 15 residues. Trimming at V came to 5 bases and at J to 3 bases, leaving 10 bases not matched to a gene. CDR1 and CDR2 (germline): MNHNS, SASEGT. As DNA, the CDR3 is TGTGCCAGCAGTCCAGGTGCGGGGGACCGCTACGAGCAGTACTTC. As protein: CASSPGAGDRYEQYF.

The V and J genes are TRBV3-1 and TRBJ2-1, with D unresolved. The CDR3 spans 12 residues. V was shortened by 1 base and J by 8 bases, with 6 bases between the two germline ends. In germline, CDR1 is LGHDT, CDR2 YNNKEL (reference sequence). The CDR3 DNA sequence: TGTGCCAGCAGCCAAGTCAGGTATGAGCAGTTCTTC. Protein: CASSQVRYEQFF.

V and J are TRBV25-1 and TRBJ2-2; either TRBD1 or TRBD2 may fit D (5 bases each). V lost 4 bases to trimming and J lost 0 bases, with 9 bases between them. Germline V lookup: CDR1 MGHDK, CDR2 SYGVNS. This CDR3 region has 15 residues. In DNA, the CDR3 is TGTGCCAGCAGTGCCCAGGGACCGAACACCGGGGAGCTGTTTTTT. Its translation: CASSAQGPNTGELFF.